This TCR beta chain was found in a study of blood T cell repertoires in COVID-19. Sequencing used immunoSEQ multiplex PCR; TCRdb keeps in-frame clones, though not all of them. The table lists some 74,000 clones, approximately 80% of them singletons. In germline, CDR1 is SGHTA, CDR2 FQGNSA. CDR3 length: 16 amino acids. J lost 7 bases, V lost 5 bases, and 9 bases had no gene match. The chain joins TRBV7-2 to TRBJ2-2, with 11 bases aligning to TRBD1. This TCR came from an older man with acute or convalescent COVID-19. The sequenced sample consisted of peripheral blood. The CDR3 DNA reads TGTGCCAGCAGCCCCCGGACAGGGGGCTACGGCGGGGAGCTGTTTTTT. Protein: CASSPRTGGYGGELFF. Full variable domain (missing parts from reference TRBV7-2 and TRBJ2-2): GAGVSQSPSNKVTEKGKDVELRCDPISGHTALYWYRQSLGQGLEFLIYFQGNSAPDKSGLPSDRFSAERTGGSVSTLTIQRTQQEDSAVYLCASSPRTGGYGGELFFGEGSRLTVL.